The source of this T cell receptor (beta chain) is a study of identifying expanded T cells in peripheral blood. Collection occurred without any documented infections or immune events in donors. Regarding the study as a whole: Differentially abundant clones: around 1.2 between replicates, around 16 at approximately 14 days, 18 to 20 at four. Approximately 2-week clone count variance significantly increased as total template count grew.

About this clone: Its antigen is not identified.

V was clipped by 4 bases and J by 3 bases; unmatched bases: 4. The CDR3 consists of 15 residues. The method was immunoSEQ multiplex PCR; TCRdb's version includes in-frame clones alone and lacks a portion of them. This table has about 91,000 clones, approximately 90% appearing once. The chain recombines TRBV23-1 with TRBJ2-3, with 10 bases lining up with TRBD2. TRBV23-1 is reported as an ORF; its role is uncertain. This clonotype was obtained from a person aged 18 to 75 in good health. The sample consisted of blood. CDR3 in DNA: TGCGCCAGCAGTCGGAGCGGGAGGGCGACAGATACGCAGTATTTT. Residues: CASSRSGRATDTQYF.